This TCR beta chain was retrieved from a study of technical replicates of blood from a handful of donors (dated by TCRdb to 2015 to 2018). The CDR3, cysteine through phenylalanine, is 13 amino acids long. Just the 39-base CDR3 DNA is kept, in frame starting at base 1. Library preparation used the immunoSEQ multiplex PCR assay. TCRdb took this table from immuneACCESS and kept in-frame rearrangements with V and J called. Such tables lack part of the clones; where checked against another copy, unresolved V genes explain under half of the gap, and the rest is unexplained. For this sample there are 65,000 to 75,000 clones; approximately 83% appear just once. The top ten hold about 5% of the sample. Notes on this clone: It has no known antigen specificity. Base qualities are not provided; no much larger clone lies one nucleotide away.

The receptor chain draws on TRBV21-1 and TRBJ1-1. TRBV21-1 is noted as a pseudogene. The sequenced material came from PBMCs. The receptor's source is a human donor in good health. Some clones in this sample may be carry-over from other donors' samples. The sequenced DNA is TGTGCCAGCAGCAAACTTCCGAACACTGAAGCTTTCTTT. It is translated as CASSKLPNTEAFF.